The entry that follows covers one T cell receptor beta chain sequence. Its target is not known. The study ran the assay at deep level. Roughly 33,000 T cell genomes, or around 0.2 ug DNA, went into the sorted-subset replicate PCRs. Libraries were prepared by immunoSEQ multiplex PCR; TCRdb keeps only in-frame clonotypes and omits some of them. This sample yields approximately 940,000 clones, of which roughly 72% are seen a single time; roughly 1.5% belongs to the top ten. The source of the sample is a study of shared clonotypes between healthy human individuals. Overall study results and limits: Memory subsets had estimated richness that was generally smaller than that of naive subsets. Roughly 5% of naive CD4 clonotypes were shared across four donors.

The CDR3 spans 17 residues. CDR1 and CDR2 from the germline V gene are LGHNA and YNFKEQ. The J segment lost 6 bases and the V segment lost 6 bases, leaving 12 bases of the junction unmatched. The sequenced sample was memory CD4+ T cells sorted from blood. Subset specified: CD45RA-negative fraction. This chain uses TRBV4-2 with TRBJ2-3, with 13 bases that match TRBD2. This TCR came from a man aged 18-30 years in good health. In DNA form, the CDR3 reads TGTGCCAGCAGGCCCGGGACTAGCGGGGCTCGGGAGGATACGCAGTATTTT. Translating it yields CASRPGTSGAREDTQYF.